This TCR beta chain is from a study of OX40 agonist ivuxolimab in advanced cancers. Some background on the complete study: Ivuxolimab, which targeted the costimulatory receptor OX40 (CD134), was an agonistic, fully human IgG2 monoclonal antibody. Intravenous ivuxolimab was administered to patients every 2 weeks at six dose levels: 0.01, 0.1, 0.3, 1.5, 3 and 10 mg/kg. Of the approximately 50 dose-escalation patients, hepatocellular carcinoma was present in about 20, melanoma in roughly 15, renal cell carcinoma in 9 and head and neck cancer in 9. In the dose-escalation cohort, approximately 83% of patients were male, and the mean age was around 60 years with a range of about 20 to 80. Patients were allowed to have had prior anti-PD-1, anti-PD-L1 or anti-CTLA-4 therapy, and 40% to 45% of the dose-escalation patients had been treated with checkpoint inhibitors. Partial responses occurred in three dose-escalation patients, of whom one had hepatocellular carcinoma and two had cutaneous melanoma. The purpose of peripheral TCRbeta sequencing was to test whether ivuxolimab changed TCR sequence diversity and led to clonal T-cell expansion. The paper describes the monotherapy dose-escalation part (N = 52 patients) of the phase I trial of ivuxolimab. Findings and caveats that apply to the study as a whole: At doses of 0.1 to 3.0 mg/kg, clonal expansion of both CD4+ and CD8+ blood T cells was observed from baseline to week 6. Partial responders in the 0.1-3.0 mg/kg groups had among the lowest normalized peripheral clonal expansion, especially among CD8+ T cells. After ivuxolimab, CD8+ T cells had more expanded clones than CD4+ T cells on average. Antigen specificity was not determined for the clonally expanded peripheral T cells. Low levels of normalized T-cell clonal expansion were also seen in some nonresponding patients.

As to this clone: Its recognized antigen is unknown. It has no much larger one-base neighbor in the sample; base qualities were not kept.

Patients with autoimmune disease history or receiving systemic immunosuppression were excluded from the trial. Peripheral blood for TCR sequencing was drawn from every dose cohort at baseline, at cycle 4 day 1 and at cycle 7 day 1. Samples were obtained from an open-label, multicenter, first-in-human phase I dose-escalation trial of ivuxolimab. Adults with locally advanced or metastatic melanoma, renal cell, hepatocellular, or head and neck squamous cell carcinoma were enrolled in the trial. Before TCR sequencing, CD4+ and CD8+ T cells were separately sorted from peripheral blood. Trimming accounts for 2 bases at V and 5 bases at J, while the number of junction bases matched to no gene is 5. Per the germline V gene, MDHEN is the CDR1 and SYDVKM is the CDR2. The CDR3, cysteine through phenylalanine, is 15 amino acids long. The DNA shown is the 45-base CDR3, in frame from base 1. To sequence the TCRbeta CDR3 region, genomic DNA was isolated from the sorted cells. The immunoSEQ Assay was used to sequence the TCRbeta CDR3 regions. TCRdb limited this immuneACCESS table to in-frame rearrangements with V and J called. A share of clones is missing; checked studies link under half to unresolved V genes, and the rest is unexplained. Across this sample there are over 95,000 clones, with 90% to 95% seen only once. The ten largest clones take up 0.25% to 0.35% of the sample.

The sample consisted of CD4+ or CD8+ T cells sorted from blood, taken in a trial of the OX40 agonist ivuxolimab. This sequence was found in an adult with an advanced solid tumor such as melanoma, head and neck, liver or kidney cancer. The chain links TRBV28 with TRBJ2-7; TRBD1 matches 11 bases in the middle. The nucleotides are TGTGCCAGCAGTTTAGGCGGGACAGGGGGTGACGAGCAGTACTTC. Its protein is CASSLGGTGGDEQYF.